This is a list of T cell receptor beta chains from one sample in a study of STAT5B mutations in CD4+ large granular lymphocyte leukemia. The table came from immunoSEQ multiplex PCR; TCRdb's copy has only in-frame clones and leaves some out. The table lists some 4,500 clones, around 80% of them singletons. Sequencing was done on a sample of PBMCs. Receptor source: a man aged 65 to 85 with CD4+ T-cell large granular lymphocyte leukemia. The CDR3 runs from the conserved cysteine through the conserved F or W. Each record gives: V gene, J gene, clone size, D gene, CDR3 protein, CDR3 DNA. The D gene is left open where the match is weak. The listing skips clone size in some rows; elsewhere it reads once, few, many or a size class.

v_call: TRBV6-4
j_call: TRBJ1-2
clone_size: NA
d_call: NA
cdr3_aa: CASSDPGNQYGYTF
cdr3_nt: TGTGCCAGCAGTGACCCGGGGAACCAATATGGCTACACCTTC

v_call: TRBV5-7
j_call: TRBJ2-2
clone_size: NA
d_call: TRBD2
cdr3_aa: CASSLEWTSGRAIGELFF
cdr3_nt: TGTGCCAGCAGCTTGGAATGGACTAGCGGGAGGGCGATTGGGGAGCTGTTTTTT

v_call: TRBV28
j_call: TRBJ2-7
clone_size: NA
d_call: TRBD2
cdr3_aa: CASRVAGVFDEQYF
cdr3_nt: TGTGCCAGCAGAGTAGCGGGTGTTTTCGACGAGCAGTACTTC

v_call: TRBV10-3
j_call: TRBJ2-3
clone_size: NA
d_call: NA
cdr3_aa: CAISESNVFRGRTDTQYF
cdr3_nt: TGTGCCATCAGTGAGTCGAACGTTTTTCGAGGGCGGACAGATACGCAGTATTTT

v_call: TRBV29-1
j_call: TRBJ2-1
clone_size: NA
d_call: TRBD1
cdr3_aa: CSTGTGGYNEQFF
cdr3_nt: TGCAGCACCGGGACAGGGGGCTACAATGAGCAGTTCTTC

v_call: TRBV10-1
j_call: TRBJ1-4
clone_size: NA
d_call: TRBD1
cdr3_aa: CASSRTGSNEKLFF
cdr3_nt: TGCGCCAGCAGTCGGACAGGGAGTAATGAAAAACTGTTTTTT

v_call: TRBV5-1
j_call: TRBJ2-3
clone_size: once
d_call: NA
cdr3_aa: CASSLVPGSTDTQYF
cdr3_nt: TGCGCCAGCAGCTTGGTTCCAGGGAGCACAGATACGCAGTATTTT

v_call: TRBV13
j_call: TRBJ2-1
clone_size: NA
d_call: TRBD2
cdr3_aa: CASSLGRSGSGSKQFF
cdr3_nt: TGTGCCAGCAGCTTAGGTCGGAGCGGGAGCGGCAGTAAGCAGTTCTTC

v_call: TRBV7-2
j_call: TRBJ2-5
clone_size: NA
d_call: TRBD2
cdr3_aa: CASSLWGGETQYF
cdr3_nt: TGTGCCAGCAGCTTATGGGGGGGGGAGACCCAGTACTTC

v_call: TRBV19
j_call: TRBJ2-4
clone_size: NA
d_call: NA
cdr3_aa: CASSLQAGYENIQYF
cdr3_nt: TGTGCCAGTAGTCTACAGGCGGGGTATGAAAACATTCAGTACTTC

v_call: TRBV2
j_call: TRBJ2-7
clone_size: few
d_call: TRBD2
cdr3_aa: CASSRTSGIYEQYF
cdr3_nt: TGTGCCAGCAGTCGGACTAGCGGGATCTACGAGCAGTACTTC

v_call: TRBV10-3
j_call: TRBJ1-4
clone_size: NA
d_call: NA
cdr3_aa: CAISAGTGREKLFF
cdr3_nt: TGTGCCATCAGTGCCGGAACAGGGAGGGAAAAACTGTTTTTT

v_call: TRBV5-4
j_call: TRBJ1-2
clone_size: NA
d_call: NA
cdr3_aa: CASSFFGLGYGYTF
cdr3_nt: TGTGCCAGCAGCTTCTTCGGCCTGGGCTATGGCTACACCTTC